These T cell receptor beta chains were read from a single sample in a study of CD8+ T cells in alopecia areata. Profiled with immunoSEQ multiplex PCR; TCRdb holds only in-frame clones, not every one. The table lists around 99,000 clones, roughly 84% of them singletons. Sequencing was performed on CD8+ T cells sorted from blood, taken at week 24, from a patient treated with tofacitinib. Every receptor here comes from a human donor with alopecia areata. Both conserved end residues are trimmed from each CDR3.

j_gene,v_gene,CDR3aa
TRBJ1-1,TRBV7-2,ASSPLTDNTEAF
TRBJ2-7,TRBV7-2,ASSPSVGLLTYEQY
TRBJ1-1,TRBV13,ASSMGVNTEAF
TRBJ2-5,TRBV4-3,ASSQDGALAGGRETQY
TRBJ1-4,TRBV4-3,ASSQDTAVGSTEPGLF
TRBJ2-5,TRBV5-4,ASQTGTAETQY
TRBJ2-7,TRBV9,ASSPANYEQY
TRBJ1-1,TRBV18,ASSPSTGGAPDHGAF
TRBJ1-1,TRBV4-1,ASSQADRYTEAF
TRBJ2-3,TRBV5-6,ASSFSGSPSH
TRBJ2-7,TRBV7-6,ASSRTPSNYEQY
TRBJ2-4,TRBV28,ASSFGDGNIQY
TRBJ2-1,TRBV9,ASSPEWVGADEQF
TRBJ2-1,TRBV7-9,ASSLRDLGLNEQF
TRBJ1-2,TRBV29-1,SVDRRQKNFYGYT
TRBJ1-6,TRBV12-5,ASGFILSPGPNSPLH
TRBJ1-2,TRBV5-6,ASSLPNSGFLGGYT
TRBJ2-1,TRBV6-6,ASSYGRNEQF
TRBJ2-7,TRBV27,ASSISGGRGEQY
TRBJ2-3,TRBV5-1,ASSPWSGGSTDTQY
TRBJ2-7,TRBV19,ASSIPRGNLYEQY
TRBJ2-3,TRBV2,ASSDDLTDTQY
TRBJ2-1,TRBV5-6,ASSGGLAVYNEQF
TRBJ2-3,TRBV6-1,ASRGTGGTDTQY
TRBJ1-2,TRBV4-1,ASSQGTGGGGYGYT
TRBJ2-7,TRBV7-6,ASSLQGAGGEQY
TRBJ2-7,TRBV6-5,ASSPRGGSYEQY
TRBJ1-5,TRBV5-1,ASSLDSNSNQPQH
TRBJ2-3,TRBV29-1,SVFDRGIDTQY
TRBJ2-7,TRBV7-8,ASSAHSYEQY
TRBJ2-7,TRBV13,ASSVLPGQGAYEQY
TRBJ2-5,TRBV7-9,ASSYSPRGTPQETQY
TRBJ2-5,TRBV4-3,ASSQDLAAFQETQY
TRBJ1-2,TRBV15,ATSSLSGTYGYT
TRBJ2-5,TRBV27,ASRNQETQY
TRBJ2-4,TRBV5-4,ASSSGTVQY
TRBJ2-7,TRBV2,ASSVGAGPTYEQY
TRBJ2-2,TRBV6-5,ASSYLGAGELF
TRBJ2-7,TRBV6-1,ASSPHGDSNEQY
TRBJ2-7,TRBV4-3,ASSQVQTRDYEQY
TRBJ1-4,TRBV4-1,ASSQVTGGEGKLF
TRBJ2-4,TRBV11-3,ASSLMPPLVDVAKNIQY
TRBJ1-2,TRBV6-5,ASSWDRTPDGYT
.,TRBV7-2,ASSSGLAGYYEQY
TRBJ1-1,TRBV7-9,ASRPGPNTEAF
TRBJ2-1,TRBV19,ASSLRTSGYNEQF
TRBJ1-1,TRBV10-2,ASSANLRNTEAF
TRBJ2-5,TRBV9,ASSPLEGRETQY
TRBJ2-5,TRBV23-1,ASSPPGGQGTKTQY
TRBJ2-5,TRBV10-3,ASHSGGETQY
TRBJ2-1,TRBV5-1,ASSLSGDEQF
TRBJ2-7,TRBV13,ASSPGQGTYEQY